This T cell receptor (beta chain) was sequenced during a study of Graves' ophthalmopathy and Graves' hyperthyroidism (dated by TCRdb to about 2018). A note on the overall study: Peripheral blood samples were taken at the time of initial diagnosis, before any treatment was given. To tell Graves' ophthalmopathy apart from Graves' hyperthyroidism, and to predict which patients would progress to ophthalmopathy, the study relied on TCR beta repertoire signatures. In total, around 130 blood samples were TCR-sequenced: fewer than 50 ophthalmopathy, approximately 80 hyperthyroidism and roughly 17 hyperthyroidism-to-ophthalmopathy patients. To explore V-J signatures that distinguish ophthalmopathy from hyperthyroidism, a discovery set of 100 patients was enrolled, made up of approximately 45 with ophthalmopathy and around 57 with stable hyperthyroidism. An independent validation cohort comprised under 20 hyperthyroidism patients and about 16 patients who later progressed from hyperthyroidism to ophthalmopathy. T-cell repertoires of thyroid tissue and blood were compared in six or seven hyperthyroidism patients. Following sample collection, hyperthyroidism patients were given methimazole at a starting dose of 30 mg daily, and ophthalmopathy patients were given high-dose intravenous methylprednisolone.

For repertoire sequencing, TCR beta CDR3 regions were amplified from RNA transcripts. The first round of RT-PCR was done with HTBI primers and the Qiagen OneStep RT-PCR kit, and was followed by a second round of multiplex PCR, then size selection and purification. Libraries were sequenced on an Illumina HiSeq2000 using paired-end 100 bp reads. On the authors' methods: Reads were processed with SOAPnuke, discarding reads with adapters, uncalled bases, mean Phred below 15, or no exact constant-primer or identifier match. COPE v1.2.5 was used to merge the high-quality paired reads. Clonotypes were defined as unique nucleotide sequences and were aligned to IMGT TRB V, D and J references using MiTCR v1.1. The analysis was limited to V-J combinations with a frequency above 0.0001, which together covered 99.2% of the repertoires. For each V-J combination, a TCR clonal expansion and chaos score was defined as F50 clonal expansion divided by the chaos observed in the TCRdist matrix. Welch's t-statistics and random forest were used to reduce the features to about 14 V-J combinations, which were then used as input to a naive Bayes classifier. The similarity between thyroid and blood repertoires was quantified using the Morisita-Horn index. Clones were called with MiXCR by TCRdb after fastp trimmed the public reads at Q25, and only in-frame beta chains were retained. Every distinct CDR3 protein forms one entry, paired with its most common genes and DNA. The V and J calls shown here were made by TCRdb, not taken from the authors' results. The sample table contains hundreds of thousands of distinct CDR3 sequences; only one count was recorded for around 40% of them. The top ten clones comprise about 40% of the sample.

General study outcomes and caveats: The 13-signature model separated ophthalmopathy from stable hyperthyroidism with approximately 88% sensitivity and approximately 83% specificity in cross-validation, and 80%/75% in the test set. No statistical method was used to set the sample size in advance, and the investigators knew which group each participant was assigned to. In validation, the model predicted ophthalmopathy progression with roughly 68% sensitivity and around 72% specificity; roughly eleven predicted patients were CT-confirmed with GO in a median of approximately 6.2 months. Most expanded thyroid clonotypes with a frequency above 0.001 also appeared in blood, which suggests that blood repertoires may reflect the immune response in the thyroid.

Ophthalmopathy patients had moderately to severely active disease, Clinical Activity Score of at least 3, NOSPECS grade of at least 4, and disease duration under 3 months. Patients with other autoimmune diseases, uncontrolled infections, pregnancy or lactation were excluded. Clinical symptoms, serum thyroxine, TRAb, thyroid ultrasound and orbital computed tomography were used for diagnosis. PBMCs were isolated from about 9 ml of fresh peripheral blood by Ficoll-Paque density gradient centrifugation. Total RNA was extracted using Trizol reagent, and RNA quality was checked on an Agilent 2100 Bioanalyzer. Only a few counts were recorded for this clonotype. No antigen is known for it. No base qualities exist here, and no much larger clone lies one base off it. Trimming at the junction amounts to 6 bases on V and 6 bases on J, and the germline ends lie 15 bases apart. The CDR3, from cysteine to phenylalanine, totals 14 residues. Here the CDR3 DNA is all that survives: 42 bases in frame from base 1. From the germline V gene (reference sequence), CDR1 is LNHDA and CDR2 is SQIVND.

The sequence joins TRBV19 to TRBJ1-5; TRBD1 is a possible D gene, resting on 5 matching bases. The sequence was obtained from an adult man with Graves' ophthalmopathy. The sample comprised peripheral blood. The CDR3 protein is CASRGPTSGQPQHF. The sequence in DNA is TGTGCCAGTAGGGGGCCCACTTCAGGTCAGCCCCAGCATTTT.